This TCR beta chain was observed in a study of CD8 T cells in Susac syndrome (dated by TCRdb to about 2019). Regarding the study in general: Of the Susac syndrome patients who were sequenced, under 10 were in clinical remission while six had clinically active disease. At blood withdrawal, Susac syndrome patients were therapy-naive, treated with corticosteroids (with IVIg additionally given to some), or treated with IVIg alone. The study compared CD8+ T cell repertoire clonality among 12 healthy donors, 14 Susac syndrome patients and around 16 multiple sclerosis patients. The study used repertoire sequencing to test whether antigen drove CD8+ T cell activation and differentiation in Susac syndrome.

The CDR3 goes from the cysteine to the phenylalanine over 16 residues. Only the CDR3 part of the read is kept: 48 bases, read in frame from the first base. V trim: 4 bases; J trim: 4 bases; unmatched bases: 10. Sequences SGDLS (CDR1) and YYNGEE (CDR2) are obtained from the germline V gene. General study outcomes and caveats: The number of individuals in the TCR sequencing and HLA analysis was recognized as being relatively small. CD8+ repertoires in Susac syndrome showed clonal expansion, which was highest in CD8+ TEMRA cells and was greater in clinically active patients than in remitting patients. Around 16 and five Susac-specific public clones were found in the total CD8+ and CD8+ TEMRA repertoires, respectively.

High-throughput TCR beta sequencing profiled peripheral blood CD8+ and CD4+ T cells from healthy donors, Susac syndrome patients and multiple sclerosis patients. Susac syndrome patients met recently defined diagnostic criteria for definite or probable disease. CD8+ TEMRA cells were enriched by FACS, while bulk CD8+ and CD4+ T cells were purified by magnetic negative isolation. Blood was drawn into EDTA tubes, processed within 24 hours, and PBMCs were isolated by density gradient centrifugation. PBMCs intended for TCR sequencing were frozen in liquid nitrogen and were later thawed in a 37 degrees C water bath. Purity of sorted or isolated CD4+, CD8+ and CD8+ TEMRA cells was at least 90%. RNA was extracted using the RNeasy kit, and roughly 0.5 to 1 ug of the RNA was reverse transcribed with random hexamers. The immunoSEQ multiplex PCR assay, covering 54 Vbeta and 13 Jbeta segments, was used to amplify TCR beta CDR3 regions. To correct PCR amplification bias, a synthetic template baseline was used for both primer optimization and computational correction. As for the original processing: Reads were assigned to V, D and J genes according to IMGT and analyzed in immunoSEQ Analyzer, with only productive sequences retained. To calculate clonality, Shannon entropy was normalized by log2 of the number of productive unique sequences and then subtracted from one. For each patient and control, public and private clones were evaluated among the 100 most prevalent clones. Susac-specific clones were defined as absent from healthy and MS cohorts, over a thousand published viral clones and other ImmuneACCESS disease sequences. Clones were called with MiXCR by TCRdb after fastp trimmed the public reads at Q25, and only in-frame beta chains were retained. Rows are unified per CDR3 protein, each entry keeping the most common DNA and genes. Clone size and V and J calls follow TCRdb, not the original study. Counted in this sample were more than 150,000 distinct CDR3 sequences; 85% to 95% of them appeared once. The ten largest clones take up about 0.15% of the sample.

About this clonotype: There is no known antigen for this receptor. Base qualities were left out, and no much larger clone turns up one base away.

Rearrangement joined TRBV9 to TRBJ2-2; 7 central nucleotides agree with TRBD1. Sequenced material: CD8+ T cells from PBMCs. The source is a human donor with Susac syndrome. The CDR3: CASSTSKGATTGELFF. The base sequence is TGTGCCAGCAGCACCTCGAAGGGGGCAACCACCGGGGAGCTGTTTTTT.